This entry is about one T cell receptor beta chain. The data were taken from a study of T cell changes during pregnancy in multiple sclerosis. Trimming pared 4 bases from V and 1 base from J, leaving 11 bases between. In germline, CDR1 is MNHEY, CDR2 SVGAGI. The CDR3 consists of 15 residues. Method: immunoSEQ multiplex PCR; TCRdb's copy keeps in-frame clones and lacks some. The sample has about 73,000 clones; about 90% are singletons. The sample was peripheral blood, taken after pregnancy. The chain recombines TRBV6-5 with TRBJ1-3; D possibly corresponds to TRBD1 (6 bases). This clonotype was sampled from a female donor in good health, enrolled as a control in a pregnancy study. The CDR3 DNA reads TGTGCCAGCAGTTCCGGGGGGGCGTCTGGAAACACCATATATTTT. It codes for CASSSGGASGNTIYF.